This TCR beta chain was retrieved from a study of vaccination effects on CD4 cells after COVID-19. Study summary: Each person got two doses of an mRNA SARS-CoV-2 vaccine, BNT162b2 or mRNA-1273.

Per germline, CDR1 MDHEN and CDR2 SYDVKM. The CDR3 runs 14 residues. J lost 6 bases, V lost 7 bases, and 10 bases had no gene match. TCRdb keeps only in-frame clones here, not all; method: immunoSEQ multiplex PCR. Among about 46,000 clones listed, approximately 74% were seen once. Details on this clone: No antigen is known for it.

At the end of 10 days of culture, CD4+ T cells were isolated. J is TRBJ1-2 and V is TRBV28, with 8 bases aligning to TRBD1. The origin of this receptor is a human donor who had a prior SARS-CoV-2 infection. The sequences come from CD4+ T cells from PBMCs cultured without peptide, collected before COVID-19 vaccination. CDR3 in amino acids: CASISGQGAHGYTF. In DNA, the CDR3 is TGTGCCAGCATCTCGGGCCAGGGGGCGCATGGCTACACCTTC.